A selection of T cell receptor beta chains follows, all from one sample in a study of T cell responses to AZD1222 COVID-19 vaccine. Method: immunoSEQ multiplex PCR; TCRdb's copy keeps in-frame clones and lacks some. The profile shows approximately 100,000 clones, roughly 90% of them singletons. Here the sequenced sample was peripheral blood, taken on day 0 of MenACWY control vaccination. Receptor source: an adult in good health. Both conserved end residues are part of each CDR3. Fields, in order: clone size, V gene, D gene, J gene, CDR3 protein, CDR3 DNA. D genes are given only for firm matches. Some rows have no size entry. The others give once, few or many, or a class for an expanded clone.

NA	TRBV6-5	TRBD1	TRBJ1-1	CASSSQTGLMNTEAFF	TGTGCCAGCAGTTCCCAGACAGGGTTGATGAACACTGAAGCTTTCTTT
NA	TRBV7-2	NA	TRBJ2-7	CASSPVEGASPWEQYF	TGTGCCAGCAGCCCAGTGGAGGGGGCGTCCCCTTGGGAGCAGTACTTC
once	TRBV12-5	NA	TRBJ2-5	CASGLETGRETQYF	TGTGCTAGTGGTTTGGAAACAGGGAGGGAGACCCAGTACTTC
NA	TRBV6-5	TRBD1	TRBJ1-6	CASRGQSLTPSPLHF	TGTGCCAGCAGGGGACAGTCCCTTACCCCTTCACCCCTCCACTTT
NA	TRBV19	NA	TRBJ1-1	CASSILGWTEAFF	TGTGCCAGTAGTATCTTGGGCTGGACGGAAGCTTTCTTT
NA	TRBV5-1	NA	TRBJ2-1	CASSLVGPPGNEQFF	TGCGCCAGCAGCTTGGTAGGCCCACCCGGCAATGAGCAGTTCTTC
few	TRBV7-9	NA	TRBJ1-4	CASSLGTADEKLFF	TGTGCCAGCAGTCTCGGGACCGCGGATGAAAAACTGTTTTTT
NA	TRBV4-3	TRBD2	TRBJ2-7	CASSQVWGSGGYEQYF	TGCGCCAGCAGCCAAGTGTGGGGTAGCGGGGGCTACGAGCAGTACTTC
once	TRBV4-3	NA	TRBJ1-2	CASSHFSRGAGGYTF	TGCGCCAGCAGCCACTTTTCGCGGGGTGCCGGTGGCTACACCTTC
NA	TRBV5-1	NA	TRBJ1-1	CASSLLVPYTEAFF	TGCGCCAGCAGCTTGTTGGTCCCGTACACTGAAGCTTTCTTT
NA	TRBV12-3/TRBV12-4	NA	TRBJ1-5	CASSFTGNQPQHF	TGTGCCAGCAGTTTTACAGGCAATCAGCCCCAGCATTTT
NA	TRBV28	TRBD2	TRBJ2-1	CASSTSGGANEQFF	TGTGCCAGCAGTACTAGCGGGGGGGCCAATGAGCAGTTCTTC
NA	TRBV2	NA	TRBJ1-6	CASMQESNSPLHF	TGTGCCAGCATGCAGGAAAGTAATTCACCCCTCCACTTT
NA	TRBV7-3	NA	TRBJ2-2	CASSSALGGNTGELFF	TGTGCCAGCAGCTCAGCTTTGGGAGGCAACACCGGGGAGCTGTTTTTT
NA	TRBV7-9	NA	TRBJ1-2	CASSSGSKATYGYTF	TGTGCCAGCAGCTCAGGAAGCAAGGCGACCTATGGCTACACCTTC
NA	TRBV10-3	NA	TRBJ1-2	CAISESTANYGYTF	TGTGCCATCAGTGAGTCGACTGCAAACTATGGCTACACCTTC
NA	TRBV28	NA	TRBJ1-2	CASSFPTSSVTNYGYTF	TGTGCCAGCAGTTTCCCCACATCCTCAGTCACTAACTATGGCTACACCTTC
few	TRBV7-2	NA	TRBJ1-3	CASSLVQGNTIYF	TGTGCCAGCAGCTTAGTACAGGGAAACACCATATATTTT
NA	TRBV3-1/TRBV3-2	NA	TRBJ1-5	CASSQQGLSNQPQHF	TGTGCCAGCAGCCAACAGGGACTGAGCAATCAGCCCCAGCATTTT
once	TRBV4-3	NA	TRBJ1-5	CASSQEGGNQPQHF	TGCGCCAGCAGCCAAGAAGGAGGAAATCAGCCCCAGCATTTT
NA	TRBV2	NA	TRBJ1-1	CASREAAEAFF	TGTGCCAGCAGGGAGGCAGCCGAAGCTTTCTTT
NA	TRBV6-5	NA	TRBJ2-7	CASSFTRGEYEQYF	TGTGCCAGCAGTTTCACCAGGGGAGAGTACGAGCAGTACTTC
NA	TRBV12-5	NA	TRBJ2-5	CASGSKQETQYF	TGTGCTAGTGGTTCAAAACAAGAGACCCAGTACTTC
NA	TRBV30	NA	TRBJ2-1	CAWSRNYNEQFF	TGTGCCTGGAGCAGGAACTACAATGAGCAGTTCTTC